Listed here are 22 T cell receptor beta chains from one sample, sequenced in a study of type 1 regulatory T cells (dated by TCRdb to about 2021). General findings and caveats noted by the study authors: Compared with non-Tr1 cells, Tr1 cells had a TCR repertoire that was more restricted, a finding the study read as clonal expansion induced by alloantigen.

For sequencing, an Illumina MiSeq was employed. TCRdb trimmed public reads at Q25 via fastp, called clones via MiXCR and kept in-frame beta chains. Entries are consolidated by CDR3 protein sequence, retaining the most common genes and DNA. The sample table shows tens of thousands of distinct CDR3 sequences, and more than 20% are seen once. Together, the top ten hold less than 10% of the sample. No antigens are known for them. The sequenced sample was cultured type 1 regulatory T (Tr1) cells, either the whole culture or a sorted fraction (not recorded which). The intended sense of this specimen's cell subset or site label: type 1 regulatory T cells sorted from the T-allo10 product. Every receptor here comes from a human donor in good health.

This clonotype has more than one count but fewer than ten. The chain joins TRBV18 to TRBJ1-4; D gene unclear. CDR3 length: 14 amino acids. Germline V lookup: CDR1 KGHSH, CDR2 LQKENI. V was clipped by 3 bases and J by 5 bases, with 10 bases between them. CDR3 sequence (DNA): TGTGCCAGCTCACCCACCCGGATAAATGAAAAACTGTTTTTT. As protein: CASSPTRINEKLFF. Using reference TRBV18 and TRBJ1-4 for the parts outside the CDR3, the full variable domain is NAGVMQNPRHLVRRRGQEARLRCSPMKGHSHVYWYRQLPEEGLKFMVYLQKENIIDESGMPKERFSAEFPKEGPSILRIQQVVRGDSAAYFCASSPTRINEKLFFGSGTQLSVL.

As regards this clonotype: This could be a read error, since a much larger clone is one nucleotide away. The V and J genes are TRBV18 and TRBJ2-5; D remains unclear. This CDR3 is 13 amino acids long. The germline V gene has CDR1 KGHSH and CDR2 LQKENI. Written as DNA, the CDR3 is TGTGCCGGCTCTGGATCGAACCAAGAGACCCAGTACTTC. It yields the protein CAGSGSNQETQYF.

The genes are TRBV29-1 and TRBJ2-7, with D possibly being TRBD1 (5 bases). V shed 4 bases and J shed 6 bases, with 16 bases lying between them. Germline loops: CDR1 SQVTM, CDR2 ANQGSEA. There are 13 residues in the CDR3. The CDR3 DNA reads TGCAGCGTTGCCGGACACCTTCACCGCGAGCAGTACTTC. As protein: CSVAGHLHREQYF.

This clonotype has just a few counts. The genes are TRBV7-3 and TRBJ2-2, with 7 bases identical to TRBD1. CDR3 length: 16 residues. V lost 0 bases, J lost 7 bases, and 8 bases stayed unmatched. Germline CDR1 and CDR2: SGHTA and FQGTGA. The CDR3: CASSLTAPRGIGELFF. The DNA for the CDR3 is TGTGCCAGCAGCTTAACGGCCCCCAGGGGGATCGGGGAGCTGTTTTTT. Based on the CDR3 plus reference TRBV7-3 and TRBJ2-2, the full variable domain is GAGVSQTPSNKVTEKGKYVELRCDPISGHTALYWYRQSLGQGPEFLIYFQGTGAADDSGLPNDRFFAVRPEGSVSTLKIQRTERGDSAVYLCASSLTAPRGIGELFFGEGSRLTVL.

This clonotype was observed a handful of times. The chain has TRBV5-4 and TRBJ2-1; 9 bases are shared with TRBD2. The V gene end was trimmed by 5 bases and the J gene end by 7 bases; junction bases not matched to a gene: 10. Germline V gene sequence: CDR1 SGHNT, CDR2 YYREEE (reference sequence). The CDR3 totals 15 residues. The DNA for the CDR3 is TGTGCCAGCAGGGGGGCGGGAGGGCCGTGGAATGAGCAGTTCTTC. Its translation: CASRGAGGPWNEQFF.

This CDR3 reads CASSLYRTEQFF. In nucleotides, the CDR3 is TGTGCCAGCAGTCTGTACAGGACCGAGCAGTTCTTC. The chain couples TRBV28 to TRBJ2-1, with D perhaps matching TRBD1 (5 bases). V gave up 5 bases and J gave up 10 bases, with 12 bases separating them. Germline values: CDR1 MDHEN, CDR2 SYDVKM. This CDR3 comprises 12 residues.

This clonotype appeared a few times. The chain has TRBV5-1 and TRBJ2-6; D gene ambiguous. The V end was cut by 0 bases, the J end by 2 bases, with 6 bases between. CDR3 length: 15 residues. Germline CDR1 is SGHRS and CDR2 is YFSETQ. The CDR3 DNA reads as TGCGCCAGCAGCTTGGTTGTTACTGGGGCCAACGTCCTGACTTTC. This gives the protein CASSLVVTGANVLTF.

The CDR3 reads CASSYPTPTSGNLAKNIQYF. The CDR3, as DNA: TGTGCCAGCAGTTATCCTACTCCGACTAGCGGAAATCTAGCCAAAAACATTCAGTACTTC. The V call is TRBV6-6, the J call TRBJ2-4; 9 bases fit TRBD2. V gave up 3 bases and J gave up 0 bases; unmatched junction bases: 15. Germline V gene sequence: CDR1 MNHNY, CDR2 SVGAGI (reference sequence). The CDR3 spans 20 residues.

The CDR3 sequence: CSATALQETQYF. DNA of the CDR3: TGCAGTGCTACCGCCCTCCAAGAGACCCAGTACTTC. The rearrangement uses TRBV20-1 and TRBJ2-5; D is ambiguous. V lost 4 bases, J lost 1 base, and 7 bases lay in between. CDR3 length: 12 amino acids. The germline V gene has CDR1 DFQATT and CDR2 SNEGSKA (reference sequence).

The rearrangement joins TRBV5-1 to TRBJ1-1, with TRBD1 matching over 8 bases. Trimming removed 1 base from V and 5 bases from J; junction bases left unmatched: 4. This CDR3 is 14 amino acids long. In germline, CDR1 is SGHRS, CDR2 YFSETQ. CDR3 protein: CASSLQGAGTEAFF. The CDR3 region has the DNA TGCGCCAGCAGCTTGCAGGGGGCAGGAACTGAAGCTTTCTTT.

This clonotype was counted only a few times. The CDR3 is CSARGQRVHSGPQHF. CDR3 coding DNA: TGCAGTGCTAGGGGACAGCGAGTACATAGCGGGCCCCAGCATTTT. The rearrangement joins TRBV20-1 to TRBJ1-5, with 7 positions matching TRBD1. Trimming cost V 3 bases and J 9 bases; bases outside gene matches: 14. The V gene's germline CDR1 is DFQATT and CDR2 SNEGSKA (reference sequence). This CDR3 has 15 residues.

The sample holds many counts of this clonotype. The rearrangement uses TRBV5-1 and TRBJ2-3, with D uncertain. Germline lookup yields CDR1 SGHRS and CDR2 YFSETQ. Trimming removed 0 bases from V and 4 bases from J, with 9 bases in between. There are 14 residues in the CDR3. CDR3 in DNA: TGCGCCAGCAGCTTGGTGCCAGGTTCAGATACGCAGTATTTT. It encodes CASSLVPGSDTQYF.

The chain combines TRBV5-1 with TRBJ1-2; D is unresolved. The CDR3 length is 14 residues. Germline CDR1 SGHRS, CDR2 YFSETQ. With 0 bases removed from V and 4 bases from J, the gap between germline ends came to 10 bases. The chain's CDR3 is CASSLAPVTYGYTF. CDR3 DNA: TGCGCCAGCAGCTTGGCCCCGGTTACCTATGGCTACACCTTC.

This clonotype has just a few counts. The chain couples TRBV5-4 to TRBJ2-2, with D tentatively TRBD2 (5 bases). Germline-derived CDR1 and CDR2 are SGHNT and YYREEE (reference sequence). The germline V and J ends were trimmed by 2 bases and 0 bases, with 11 bases remaining between them. This CDR3 is 16 amino acids long. CDR3 sequence: CASSLRSAANTGELFF. The CDR3 DNA sequence: TGTGCCAGCAGCTTACGTAGCGCGGCGAACACCGGGGAGCTGTTTTTT.

This clonotype was picked up a small number of times. The chain combines TRBV12-3 or TRBV12-4 with TRBJ1-2, with a weak D call TRBD1 (6 bases). The CDR3 is 13 amino acids. V gave up 3 bases and J gave up 8 bases, with 13 bases separating them. In DNA form, the CDR3 reads TGTGCCAGCAGTTTGAACAGGGAAGGCGGCTACACCTTC. Residues: CASSLNREGGYTF.

The chain joins TRBV25-1 to TRBJ1-6; weak D call: TRBD1 (6 bases). The CDR3 loop spans 13 amino acids. V was cut by 4 bases and J by 11 bases, with 12 bases left in between. The germline V gene encodes CDR1 MGHDK and CDR2 SYGVNS. The CDR3 region has the DNA TGTGCCAGCAGTGGACGACAGGCAACACCCCTCCACTTT. This translates into CASSGRQATPLHF.

The genes are TRBV9 and TRBJ2-2; D is ambiguous. The CDR3 is made up of 15 amino acids. The germline V gene has CDR1 SGDLS and CDR2 YYNGEE. The V gene lost 0 bases and the J gene lost 4 bases, with 10 bases spanning the gap. CDR3 protein: CASSVVVGTTGELFF. DNA of the CDR3: TGTGCCAGCAGCGTAGTAGTAGGTACCACCGGGGAGCTGTTTTTT.

Only a few counts were recorded for this clonotype. The chain is built from TRBV7-9 and TRBJ1-3; 7 bases map to TRBD1. From germline, CDR1 is SEHNR and CDR2 FQNEAQ (reference sequence). There are 17 residues in the CDR3. Germline trimming cut 4 bases from V and 0 bases from J; bases unmatched to any gene: 9. The CDR3 DNA reads TGTGCCAGCAGCTCCCGGACAGGCGCTTACTCTGGAAACACCATATATTTT. It yields the protein CASSSRTGAYSGNTIYF.

The sample holds a few counts of this clonotype. The gene calls are TRBV7-3 and TRBJ2-1; D possibly matches TRBD1 or TRBD2 (5 bases each). Germline CDR1 SGHTA, CDR2 FQGTGA. The length of the CDR3 is 17 residues. Between the trimmed V and J ends, which lost 1 base and 7 bases, there was a span of 20 bases. The CDR3 DNA sequence: TGTGCCAGCAGCTTAAGTCCGGGACGAGCCGGACTTAATGAGCAGTTCTTC. This encodes CASSLSPGRAGLNEQFF.

This chain uses TRBV5-5 with TRBJ1-5, with 9 bases identical to TRBD1. V shed 3 bases and J 4 bases; nucleotides not matched to a gene: 2. This CDR3 has 14 residues. The germline gives CDR1 SGHKS, CDR2 YYEKEE (reference sequence). CDR3 residues: CASSYRGQNQPQHF. The CDR3 DNA reads TGTGCCAGCAGCTACAGGGGGCAGAATCAGCCCCAGCATTTT.

This clonotype was recorded a few times. V usage is TRBV12-3 or TRBV12-4 and J usage is TRBJ2-1; 13 positions match TRBD2. V gave up 8 bases and J gave up 4 bases; unmatched junction bases: 5. CDR3 length: 15 amino acids. CDR3 in DNA: TGTGCCAGCGGGATACTAGCGGGAGGGTACAATGAGCAGTTCTTC. This sequence encodes CASGILAGGYNEQFF.

In DNA, the CDR3 is TGTGCCACCAGCAGAGCGGGGGGCGGCGATCAGCCCCAGCATTTT. This sequence encodes CATSRAGGGDQPQHF. V gene TRBV15 combines with J gene TRBJ1-5; perhaps TRBD1 as D (6 bases). The ends were cut back, 1 base at V and 5 bases at J, with 12 bases in the middle. From germline, CDR1 is LNHNV and CDR2 YYDKDF (reference sequence). CDR3 length: 15 residues. Full variable domain (outside the CDR3, taken from reference TRBV15 and TRBJ1-5): DAMVIQNPRYQVTQFGKPVTLSCSQTLNHNVMYWYQQKSSQAPKLLFHYYDKDFNNEADTPDNFQSRRPNTSFCFLDIRSPGLGDTAMYLCATSRAGGGDQPQHFGDGTRLSIL.